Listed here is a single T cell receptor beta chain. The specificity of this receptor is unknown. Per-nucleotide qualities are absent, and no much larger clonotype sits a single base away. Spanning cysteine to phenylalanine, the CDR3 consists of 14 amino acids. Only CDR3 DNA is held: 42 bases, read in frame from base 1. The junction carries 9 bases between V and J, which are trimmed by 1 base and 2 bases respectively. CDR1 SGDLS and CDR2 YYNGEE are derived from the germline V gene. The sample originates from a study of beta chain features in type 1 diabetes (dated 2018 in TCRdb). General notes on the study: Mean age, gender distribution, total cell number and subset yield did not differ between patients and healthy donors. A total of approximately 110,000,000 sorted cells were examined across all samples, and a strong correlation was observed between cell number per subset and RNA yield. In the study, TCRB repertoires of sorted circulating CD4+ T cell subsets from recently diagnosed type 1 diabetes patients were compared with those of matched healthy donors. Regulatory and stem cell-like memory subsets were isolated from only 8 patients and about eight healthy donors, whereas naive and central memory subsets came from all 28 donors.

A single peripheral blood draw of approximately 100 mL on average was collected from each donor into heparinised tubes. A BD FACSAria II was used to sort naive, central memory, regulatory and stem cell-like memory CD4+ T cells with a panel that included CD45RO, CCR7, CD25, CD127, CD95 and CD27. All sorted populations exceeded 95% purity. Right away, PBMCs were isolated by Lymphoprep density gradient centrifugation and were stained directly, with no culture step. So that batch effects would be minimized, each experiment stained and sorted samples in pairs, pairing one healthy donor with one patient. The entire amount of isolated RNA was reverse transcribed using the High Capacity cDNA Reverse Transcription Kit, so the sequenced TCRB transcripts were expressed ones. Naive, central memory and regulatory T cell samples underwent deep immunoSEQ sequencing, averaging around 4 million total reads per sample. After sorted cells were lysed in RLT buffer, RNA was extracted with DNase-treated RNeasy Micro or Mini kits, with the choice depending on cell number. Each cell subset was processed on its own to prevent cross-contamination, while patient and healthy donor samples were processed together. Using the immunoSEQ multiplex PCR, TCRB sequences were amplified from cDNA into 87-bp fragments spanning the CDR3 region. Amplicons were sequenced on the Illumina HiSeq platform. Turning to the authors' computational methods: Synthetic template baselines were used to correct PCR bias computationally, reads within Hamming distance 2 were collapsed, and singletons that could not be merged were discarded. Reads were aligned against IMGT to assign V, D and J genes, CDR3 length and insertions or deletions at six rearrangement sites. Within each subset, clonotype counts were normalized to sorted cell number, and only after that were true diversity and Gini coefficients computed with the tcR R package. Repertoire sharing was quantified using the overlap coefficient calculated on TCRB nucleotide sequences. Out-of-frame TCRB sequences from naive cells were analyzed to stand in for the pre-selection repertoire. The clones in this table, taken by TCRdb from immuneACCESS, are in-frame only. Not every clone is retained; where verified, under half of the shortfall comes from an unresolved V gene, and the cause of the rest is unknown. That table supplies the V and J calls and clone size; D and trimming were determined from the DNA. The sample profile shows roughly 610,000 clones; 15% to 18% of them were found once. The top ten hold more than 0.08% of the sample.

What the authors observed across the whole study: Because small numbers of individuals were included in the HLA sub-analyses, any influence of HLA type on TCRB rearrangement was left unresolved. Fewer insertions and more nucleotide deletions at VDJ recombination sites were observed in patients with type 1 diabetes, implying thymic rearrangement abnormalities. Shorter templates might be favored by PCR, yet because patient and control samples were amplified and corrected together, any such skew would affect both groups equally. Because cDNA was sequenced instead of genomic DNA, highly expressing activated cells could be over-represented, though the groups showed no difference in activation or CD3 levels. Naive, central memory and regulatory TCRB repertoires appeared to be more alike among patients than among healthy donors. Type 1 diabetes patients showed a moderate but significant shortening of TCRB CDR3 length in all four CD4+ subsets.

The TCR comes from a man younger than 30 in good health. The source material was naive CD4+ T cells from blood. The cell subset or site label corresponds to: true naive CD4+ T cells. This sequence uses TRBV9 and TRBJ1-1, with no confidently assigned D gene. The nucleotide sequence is TGTGCCAGCAGCGTACGGGCTTATAACACTGAAGCTTTCTTT. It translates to CASSVRAYNTEAFF.